The sequence of this T cell receptor beta chain was determined in a study of cytomegalovirus exposure and HLA in healthy donors. Study outcomes and limitations: CMV serostatus was the only recorded immune exposure for donors. Among donors in an Asian-associated ancestry cluster, a later analysis reportedly found fewer N-insertions than the approximately 670-donor mean. Per a prior analysis, the majority of TCR beta V segments were productive roughly 90% or roughly 30% of the time.

CDR1 and CDR2 from the germline V gene are MRHNA and SNTAGT. The length of the CDR3 is 15 residues. V dropped 6 bases and J dropped 1 base, with 15 bases sitting between them. As for this clone: Its specificity is not known.

PCR used 60 Vbeta primers and 13 Jbeta primers. Assay: immunoSEQ multiplex PCR; the TCRdb copy retains only in-frame clones and omits some. The repertoire consists of 170,000 or so clones, with around 77% occurring once and the leading ten covering under 2.5%. This chain links TRBV6-4 with TRBJ1-1; D is perhaps TRBD1 (5 bases). The sequencing input was PBMCs. This TCR was sampled from a man between 60 and 75 years old in good health and CMV-seronegative. In nucleotides, the CDR3 is TGTGCCAGCAGATCCGACGTTCAGGGGAACACTGAAGCTTTCTTT. It specifies CASRSDVQGNTEAFF.